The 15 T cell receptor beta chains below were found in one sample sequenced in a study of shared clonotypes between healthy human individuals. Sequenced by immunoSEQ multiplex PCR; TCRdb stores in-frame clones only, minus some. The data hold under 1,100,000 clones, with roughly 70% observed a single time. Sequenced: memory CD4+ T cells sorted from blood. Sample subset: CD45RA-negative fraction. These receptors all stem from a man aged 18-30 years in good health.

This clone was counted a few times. The CDR3 nucleotides are TGTGCCAGCAGCCCGACAGGGGACACAGATACGCAGTATTTT. Protein product: CASSPTGDTDTQYF. The chain links TRBV6-4 to TRBJ2-3; 8 nucleotides line up with TRBD1. J gave up 2 bases and V 6 bases, and 4 bases lay outside the gene matches. This CDR3 has 14 amino acids. The germline V gene encodes CDR1 MRHNA and CDR2 SNTAGT.

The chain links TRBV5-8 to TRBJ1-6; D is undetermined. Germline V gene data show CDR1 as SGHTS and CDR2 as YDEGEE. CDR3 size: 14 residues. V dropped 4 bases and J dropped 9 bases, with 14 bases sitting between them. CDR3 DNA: TGTGCCAGCAGCATGCTGTCTAAGATTTCACCCCTCCACTTT. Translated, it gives CASSMLSKISPLHF.

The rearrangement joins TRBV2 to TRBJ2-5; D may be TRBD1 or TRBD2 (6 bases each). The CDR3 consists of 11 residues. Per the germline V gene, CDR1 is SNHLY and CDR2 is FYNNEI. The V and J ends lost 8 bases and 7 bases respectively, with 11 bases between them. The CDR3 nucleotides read TGTGCCAGCGGCGGAGGGGGGACCCAGTACTTC. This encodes CASGGGGTQYF.

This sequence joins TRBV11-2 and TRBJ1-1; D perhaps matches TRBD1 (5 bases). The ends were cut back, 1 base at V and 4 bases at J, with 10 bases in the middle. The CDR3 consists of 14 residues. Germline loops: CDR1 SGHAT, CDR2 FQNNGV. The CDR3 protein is CASSLAGGTTEAFF. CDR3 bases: TGTGCCAGCAGCTTAGCCGGGGGTACCACTGAAGCTTTCTTT.

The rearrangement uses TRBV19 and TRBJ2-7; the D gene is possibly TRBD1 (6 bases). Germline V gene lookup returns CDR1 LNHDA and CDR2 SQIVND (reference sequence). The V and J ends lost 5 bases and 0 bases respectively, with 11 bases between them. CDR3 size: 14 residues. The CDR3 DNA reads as TGTGCCAGTAGTCTTCAGGGGAGCTCCTACGAGCAGTACTTC. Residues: CASSLQGSSYEQYF.

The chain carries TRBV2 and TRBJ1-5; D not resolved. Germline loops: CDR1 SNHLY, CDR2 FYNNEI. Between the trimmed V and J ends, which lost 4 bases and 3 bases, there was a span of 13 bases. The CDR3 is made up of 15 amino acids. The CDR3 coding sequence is TGTGCCAGCAGTGTCGACGGAGTGATCAATCAGCCCCAGCATTTT. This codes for CASSVDGVINQPQHF.

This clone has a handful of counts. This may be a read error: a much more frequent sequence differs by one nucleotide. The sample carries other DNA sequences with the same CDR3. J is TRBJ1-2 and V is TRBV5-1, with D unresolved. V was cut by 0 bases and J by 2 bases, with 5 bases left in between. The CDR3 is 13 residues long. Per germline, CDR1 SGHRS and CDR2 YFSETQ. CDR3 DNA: TGCGCCAGCAGCTTGGACAGCAACTATGGCTACACCTTC. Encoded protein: CASSLDSNYGYTF.

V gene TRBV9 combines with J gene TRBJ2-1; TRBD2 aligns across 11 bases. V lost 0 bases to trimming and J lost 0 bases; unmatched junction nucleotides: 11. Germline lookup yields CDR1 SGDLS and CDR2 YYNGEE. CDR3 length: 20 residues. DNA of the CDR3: TGTGCCAGCAGCGTAGGCGGGCGCCTAGCGGGAGGCCGCTCCTACAATGAGCAGTTCTTC. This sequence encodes CASSVGGRLAGGRSYNEQFF.

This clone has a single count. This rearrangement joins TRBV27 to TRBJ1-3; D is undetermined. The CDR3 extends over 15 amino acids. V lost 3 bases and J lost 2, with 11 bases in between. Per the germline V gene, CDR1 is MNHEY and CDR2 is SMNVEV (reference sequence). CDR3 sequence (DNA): TGTGCCAGCAGTTTGGGTCCAGTAACTGGAAACACCATATATTTT. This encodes CASSLGPVTGNTIYF.

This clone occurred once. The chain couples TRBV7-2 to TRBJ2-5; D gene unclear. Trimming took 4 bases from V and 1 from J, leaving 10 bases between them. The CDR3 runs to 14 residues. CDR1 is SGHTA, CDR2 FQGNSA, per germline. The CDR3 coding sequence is TGTGCCAGCAGCTCCTTTTGGAGCCAAGAGACCCAGTACTTC. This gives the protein CASSSFWSQETQYF.

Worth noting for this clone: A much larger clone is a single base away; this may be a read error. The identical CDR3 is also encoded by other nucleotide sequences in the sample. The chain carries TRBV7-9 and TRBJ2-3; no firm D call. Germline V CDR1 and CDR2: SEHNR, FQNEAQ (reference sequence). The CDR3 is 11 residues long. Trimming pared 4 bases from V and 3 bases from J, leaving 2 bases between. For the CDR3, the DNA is TGTGCCAGCAGCTCAACAGATACGCAGTATTTT. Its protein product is CASSSTDTQYF. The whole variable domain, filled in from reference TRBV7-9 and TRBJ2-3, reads DTGVSQNPRHKITKRGQNVTFRCDPISEHNRLYWYRQTLGQGPEFLTYFQNEAQLEKSRLLSDRFSAERPKGSFSTLEIQRTEQGDSAMYLCASSSTDTQYFGPGTRLTVL.

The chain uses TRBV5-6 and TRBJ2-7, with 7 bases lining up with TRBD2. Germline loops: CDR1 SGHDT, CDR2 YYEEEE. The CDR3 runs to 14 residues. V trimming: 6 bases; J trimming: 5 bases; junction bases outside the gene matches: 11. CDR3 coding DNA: TGTGCCAGCACTCTAAGGGAGGGGATTAACGAGCAGTACTTC. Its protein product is CASTLREGINEQYF.

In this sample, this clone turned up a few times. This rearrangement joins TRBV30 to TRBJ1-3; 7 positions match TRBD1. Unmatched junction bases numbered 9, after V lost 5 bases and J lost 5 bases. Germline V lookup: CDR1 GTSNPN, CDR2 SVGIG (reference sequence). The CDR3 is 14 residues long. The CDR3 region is CAWAPGQLRNTIYF. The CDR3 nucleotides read TGTGCCTGGGCCCCGGGACAGCTCCGAAACACCATATATTTT.

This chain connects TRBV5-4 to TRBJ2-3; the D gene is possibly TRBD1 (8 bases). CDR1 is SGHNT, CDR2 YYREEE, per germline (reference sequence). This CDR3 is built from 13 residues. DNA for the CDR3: TGTACAGGGGGGGCGACCCCCACAGATACGCAGTATTTT. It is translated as CTGGATPTDTQYF.

Here the CDR3 DNA reads TGTGCCTGGAGACAAGATAATGAAAAACTGTTTTTT. As protein: CAWRQDNEKLFF. V and J are TRBV30 and TRBJ1-4; D is uncertain. Germline CDR1 is GTSNPN and CDR2 is SVGIG (reference sequence). This CDR3 contains 12 residues. V was shortened by 3 bases and J by 4 bases, with 6 bases between the two germline ends.